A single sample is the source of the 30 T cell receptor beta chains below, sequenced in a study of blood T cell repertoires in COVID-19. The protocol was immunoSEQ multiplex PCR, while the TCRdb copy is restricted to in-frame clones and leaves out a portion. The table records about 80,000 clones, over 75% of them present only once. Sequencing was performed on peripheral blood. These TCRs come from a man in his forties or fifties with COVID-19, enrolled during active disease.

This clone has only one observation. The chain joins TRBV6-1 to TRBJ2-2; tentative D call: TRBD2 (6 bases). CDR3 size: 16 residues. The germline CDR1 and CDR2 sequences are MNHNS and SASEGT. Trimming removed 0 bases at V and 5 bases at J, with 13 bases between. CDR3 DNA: TGTGCCAGCAGTGAAGCGCGGAGAGGGAGGACCGGGGAGCTGTTTTTT. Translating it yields CASSEARRGRTGELFF.

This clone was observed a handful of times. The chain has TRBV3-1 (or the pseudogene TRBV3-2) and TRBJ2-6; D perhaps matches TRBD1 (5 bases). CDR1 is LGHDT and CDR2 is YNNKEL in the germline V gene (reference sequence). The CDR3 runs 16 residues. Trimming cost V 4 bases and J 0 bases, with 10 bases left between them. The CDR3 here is CASSRQGYSGANVLTF. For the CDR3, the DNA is TGTGCCAGCAGCCGGCAGGGTTACTCTGGGGCCAACGTCCTGACTTTC.

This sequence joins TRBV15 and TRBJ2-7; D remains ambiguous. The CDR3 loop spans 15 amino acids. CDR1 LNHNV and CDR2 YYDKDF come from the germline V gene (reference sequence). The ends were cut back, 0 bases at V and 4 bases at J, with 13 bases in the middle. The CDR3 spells CATSREGGQPYEQYF. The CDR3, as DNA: TGTGCCACCAGCAGAGAAGGTGGGCAGCCTTACGAGCAGTACTTC.

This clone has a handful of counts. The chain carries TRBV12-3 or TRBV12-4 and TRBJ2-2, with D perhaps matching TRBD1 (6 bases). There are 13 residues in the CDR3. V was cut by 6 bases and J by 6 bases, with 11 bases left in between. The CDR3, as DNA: TGTGCCAGCAGCCCACAGGGTCCCGGGGAGCTGTTTTTT. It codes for CASSPQGPGELFF.

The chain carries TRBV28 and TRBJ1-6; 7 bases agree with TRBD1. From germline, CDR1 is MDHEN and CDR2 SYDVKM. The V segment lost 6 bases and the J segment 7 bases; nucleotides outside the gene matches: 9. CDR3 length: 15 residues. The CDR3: CASSPTDRENSPLHF. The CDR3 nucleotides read TGTGCCAGCAGCCCTACAGACAGGGAAAATTCACCCCTCCACTTT. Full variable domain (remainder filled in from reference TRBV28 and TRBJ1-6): DVKVTQSSRYLVKRTGEKVFLECVQDMDHENMFWYRQDPGLGLRLIYFSYDVKMKEKGDIPEGYSVSREKKERFSLILESASTNQTSMYLCASSPTDRENSPLHFGNGTRLTVT.

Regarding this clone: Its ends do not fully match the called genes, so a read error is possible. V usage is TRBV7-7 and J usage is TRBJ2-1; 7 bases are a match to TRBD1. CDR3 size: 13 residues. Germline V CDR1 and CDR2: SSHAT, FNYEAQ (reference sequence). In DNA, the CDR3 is TGTGCTAGCAGCTTAGCTATACAGGGGACGCAGTTCTTC. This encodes CASSLAIQGTQFF. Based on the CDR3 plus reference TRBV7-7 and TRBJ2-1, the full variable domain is GAGVSQSPRYKVTKRGQDVTLRCDPISSHATLYWYQQALGQGPEFLTYFNYEAQPDKSGLPSDRFSAERPEGSISTLTIQRTEQRDSAMYRCASSLAIQGTQFFGPGTRLTVL.

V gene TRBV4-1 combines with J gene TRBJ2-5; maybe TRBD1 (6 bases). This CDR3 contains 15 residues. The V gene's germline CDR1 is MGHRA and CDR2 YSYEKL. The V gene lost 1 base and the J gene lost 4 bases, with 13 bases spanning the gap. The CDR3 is CASSQGIGTTETQYF. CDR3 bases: TGCGCCAGCAGCCAAGGGATCGGGACAACAGAGACCCAGTACTTC.

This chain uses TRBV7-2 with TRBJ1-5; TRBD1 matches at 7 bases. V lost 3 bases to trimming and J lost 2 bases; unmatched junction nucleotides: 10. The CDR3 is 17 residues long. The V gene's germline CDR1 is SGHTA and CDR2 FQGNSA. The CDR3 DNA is TGTGCCAGCAGCTTGACCCCAGGGGGATTCGGCAATCAGCCCCAGCATTTT. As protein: CASSLTPGGFGNQPQHF.

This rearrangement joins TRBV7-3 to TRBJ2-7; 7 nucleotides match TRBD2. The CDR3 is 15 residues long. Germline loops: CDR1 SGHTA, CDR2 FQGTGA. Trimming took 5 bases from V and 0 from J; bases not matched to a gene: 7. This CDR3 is CASSLSGGSSYEQYF. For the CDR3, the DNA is TGTGCCAGCAGCCTGTCCGGCGGGAGCTCCTACGAGCAGTACTTC.

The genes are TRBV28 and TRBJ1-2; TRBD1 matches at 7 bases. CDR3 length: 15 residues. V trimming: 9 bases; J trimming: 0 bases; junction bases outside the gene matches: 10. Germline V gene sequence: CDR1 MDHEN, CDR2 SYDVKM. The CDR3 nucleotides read TGTGCCAGTCGCGGCAGGGGGTTAGCTAACTATGGCTACACCTTC. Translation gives CASRGRGLANYGYTF.

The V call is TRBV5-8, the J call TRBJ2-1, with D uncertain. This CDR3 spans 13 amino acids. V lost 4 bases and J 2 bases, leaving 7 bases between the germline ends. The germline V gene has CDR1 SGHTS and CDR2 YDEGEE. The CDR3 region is CASSPDTYNEQFF. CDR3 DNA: TGTGCCAGCAGCCCCGACACCTACAATGAGCAGTTCTTC.

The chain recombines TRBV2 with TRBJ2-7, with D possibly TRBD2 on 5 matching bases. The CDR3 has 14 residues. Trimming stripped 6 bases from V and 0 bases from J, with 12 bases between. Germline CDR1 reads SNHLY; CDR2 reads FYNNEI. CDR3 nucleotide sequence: TGTGCCAGCAGGGAACTAGTAAGCTCCTACGAGCAGTACTTC. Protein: CASRELVSSYEQYF.

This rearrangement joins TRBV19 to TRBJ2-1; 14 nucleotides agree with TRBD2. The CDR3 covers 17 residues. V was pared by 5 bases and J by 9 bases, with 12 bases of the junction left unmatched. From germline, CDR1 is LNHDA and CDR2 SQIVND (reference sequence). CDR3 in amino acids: CASSAHLGLAGAGEQFF. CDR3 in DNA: TGTGCCAGTAGTGCCCACCTGGGACTAGCGGGAGCGGGTGAGCAGTTCTTC.

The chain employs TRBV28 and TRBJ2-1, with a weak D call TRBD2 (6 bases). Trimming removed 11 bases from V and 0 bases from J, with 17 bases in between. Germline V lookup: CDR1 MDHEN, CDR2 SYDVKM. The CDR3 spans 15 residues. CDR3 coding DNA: TGTGCCGCCATCCCGGGAGCCAGCTCCTACAATGAGCAGTTCTTC. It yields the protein CAAIPGASSYNEQFF.

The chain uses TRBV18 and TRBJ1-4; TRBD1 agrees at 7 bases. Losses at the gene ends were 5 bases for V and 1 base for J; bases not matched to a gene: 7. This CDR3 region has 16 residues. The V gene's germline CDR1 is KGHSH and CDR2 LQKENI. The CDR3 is CASSSGQVVTNEKLFF. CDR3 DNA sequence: TGTGCCAGCTCATCCGGACAGGTCGTAACTAATGAAAAACTGTTTTTT.

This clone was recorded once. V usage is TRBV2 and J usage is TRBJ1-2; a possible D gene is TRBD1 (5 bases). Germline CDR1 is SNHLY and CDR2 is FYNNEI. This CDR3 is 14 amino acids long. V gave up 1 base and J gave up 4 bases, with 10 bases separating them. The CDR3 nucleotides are TGTGCCAGCAGTGAAGGGGGGGACGTCTATGGCTACACCTTC. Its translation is CASSEGGDVYGYTF.

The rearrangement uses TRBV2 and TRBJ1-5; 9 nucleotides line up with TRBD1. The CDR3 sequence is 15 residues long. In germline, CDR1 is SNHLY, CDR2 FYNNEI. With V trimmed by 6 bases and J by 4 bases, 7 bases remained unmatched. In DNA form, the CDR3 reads TGTGCCAGCAGAACAGGGGGCGCAGGGAATCAGCCCCAGCATTTT. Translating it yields CASRTGGAGNQPQHF.

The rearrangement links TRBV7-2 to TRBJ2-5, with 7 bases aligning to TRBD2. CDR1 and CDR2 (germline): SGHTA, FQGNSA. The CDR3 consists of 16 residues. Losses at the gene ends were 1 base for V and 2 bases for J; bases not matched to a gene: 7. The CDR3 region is CASSLGSSGVQETQYF. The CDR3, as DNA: TGTGCCAGCAGCTTAGGCTCGAGCGGGGTACAAGAGACCCAGTACTTC. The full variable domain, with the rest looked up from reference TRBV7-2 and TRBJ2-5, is GAGVSQSPSNKVTEKGKDVELRCDPISGHTALYWYRQSLGQGLEFLIYFQGNSAPDKSGLPSDRFSAERTGGSVSTLTIQRTQQEDSAVYLCASSLGSSGVQETQYFGPGTRLLVL.

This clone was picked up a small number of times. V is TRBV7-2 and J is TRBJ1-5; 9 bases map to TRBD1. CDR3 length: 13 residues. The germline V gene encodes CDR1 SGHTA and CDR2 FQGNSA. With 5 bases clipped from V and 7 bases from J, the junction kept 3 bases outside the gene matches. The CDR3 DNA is TGTGCCAGCAGCACAGGGACAGGGCAGCCCCAGCATTTT. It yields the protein CASSTGTGQPQHF.

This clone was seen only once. CDR3 coding DNA: TGCAGCGTCTCTCCGGGGGACTATGGCTACACCTTC. Protein product: CSVSPGDYGYTF. The V call is TRBV29-1, the J call TRBJ1-2; a weak D match, TRBD1 (5 bases). Looked up from germline, CDR1 is SQVTM and CDR2 is ANQGSEA. The CDR3 sequence is 12 residues long. V dropped 6 bases and J dropped 3 bases, with 11 bases sitting between them. The variable domain in full, with the rest retrieved from reference TRBV29-1 and TRBJ1-2, is SAVISQKPSRDICQRGTSLTIQCQVDSQVTMMFWYRQQPGQSLTLIATANQGSEATYESGFVIDKFPISRPNLTFSTLTVSNMSPEDSSIYLCSVSPGDYGYTFGSGTRLTVV.

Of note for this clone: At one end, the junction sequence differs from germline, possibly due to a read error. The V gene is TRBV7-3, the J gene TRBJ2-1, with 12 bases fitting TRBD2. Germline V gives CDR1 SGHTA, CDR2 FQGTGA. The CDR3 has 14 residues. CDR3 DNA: TGTGCCAGCAGCCCACAAGGACTAGCGGGGACTCAGCTCTTC. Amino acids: CASSPQGLAGTQLF.

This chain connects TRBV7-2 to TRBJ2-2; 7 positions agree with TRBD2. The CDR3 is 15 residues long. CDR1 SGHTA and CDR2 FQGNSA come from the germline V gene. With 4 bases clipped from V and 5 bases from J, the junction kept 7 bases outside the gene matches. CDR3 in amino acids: CASSSGLSTTGELFF. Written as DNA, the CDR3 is TGTGCCAGCAGCTCGGGACTAAGTACTACCGGGGAGCTGTTTTTT.

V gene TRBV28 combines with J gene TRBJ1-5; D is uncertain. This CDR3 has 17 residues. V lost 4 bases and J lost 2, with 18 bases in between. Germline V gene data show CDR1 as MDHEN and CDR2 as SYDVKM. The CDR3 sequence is CASSSLGGLGGNQPQHF. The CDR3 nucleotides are TGTGCCAGCAGTTCCCTTGGAGGCCTCGGAGGCAATCAGCCCCAGCATTTT.

This CDR3 is CASSSKTGSSGANVLTF. DNA for the CDR3: TGTGCCAGCAGCTCGAAGACGGGTTCTTCTGGGGCCAACGTCCTGACTTTC. The chain is built from TRBV5-4 and TRBJ2-6; the D is unclear. This CDR3 spans 17 amino acids. Trimming pared 3 bases from V and 1 base from J, leaving 14 bases between. The germline V gene has CDR1 SGHNT and CDR2 YYREEE (reference sequence).

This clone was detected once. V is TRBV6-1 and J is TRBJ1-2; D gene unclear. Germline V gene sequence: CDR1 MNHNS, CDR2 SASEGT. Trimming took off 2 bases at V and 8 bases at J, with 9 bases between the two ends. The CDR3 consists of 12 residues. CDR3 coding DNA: TGTGCCAGCAGTGAATCTCGGAGCGGCTACACCTTC. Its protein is CASSESRSGYTF.

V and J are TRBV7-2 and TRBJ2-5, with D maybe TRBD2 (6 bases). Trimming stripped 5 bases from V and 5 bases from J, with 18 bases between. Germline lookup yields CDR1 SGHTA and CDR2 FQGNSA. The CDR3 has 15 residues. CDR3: CASSPPPTRTETQYF. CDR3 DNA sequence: TGTGCCAGCAGCCCACCTCCGACTAGGACGGAGACCCAGTACTTC.

The CDR3 loop is CASSTGTMNTGELFF. The CDR3 bases are TGTGCCAGCAGCACCGGGACTATGAACACCGGGGAGCTGTTTTTT. The chain recombines TRBV9 with TRBJ2-2, with 7 positions matching TRBD2. Germline trimming cut 4 bases from V and 1 base from J; bases unmatched to any gene: 4. Germline V CDR1 and CDR2: SGDLS, YYNGEE. The CDR3 contains 15 residues.

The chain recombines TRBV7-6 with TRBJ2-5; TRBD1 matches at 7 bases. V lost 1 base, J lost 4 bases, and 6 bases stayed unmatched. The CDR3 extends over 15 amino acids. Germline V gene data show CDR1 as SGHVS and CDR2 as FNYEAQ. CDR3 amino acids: CASSLGVGGPETQYF. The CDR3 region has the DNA TGTGCCAGCAGCTTAGGGGTAGGGGGCCCAGAGACCCAGTACTTC.

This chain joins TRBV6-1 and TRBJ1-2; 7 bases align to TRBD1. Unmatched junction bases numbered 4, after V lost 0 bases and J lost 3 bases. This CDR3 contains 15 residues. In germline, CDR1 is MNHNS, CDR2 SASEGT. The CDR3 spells CASSEAIGQDYGYTF. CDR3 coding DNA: TGTGCCAGCAGTGAAGCGATTGGACAGGACTATGGCTACACCTTC.

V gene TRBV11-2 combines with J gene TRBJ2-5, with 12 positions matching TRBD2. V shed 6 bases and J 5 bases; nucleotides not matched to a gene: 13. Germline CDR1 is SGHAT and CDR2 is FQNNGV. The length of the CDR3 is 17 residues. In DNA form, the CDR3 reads TGTGCCAGCAGTATGGGACTAGCGGGCCCTATGGGGGAGACCCAGTACTTC. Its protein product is CASSMGLAGPMGETQYF.